A selection of T cell receptor beta chains follows, all from one sample in a study of human T cells and chemical hapten exposure. TCRdb called the RACE reads again in MiXCR, with one record for every CDR3 protein. The data hold about 84,000 distinct CDR3 sequences, with 11% observed a single time. Sequencing used whole blood, obtained in connection with sensitization to the hapten diphenylcyclopropenone (DPC). The receptor set was obtained from a woman aged 45-60 years with alopecia areata. Some clones in this sample may be carry-over from other donors' samples. CDR3s include the opening cysteine and the closing phenylalanine or tryptophan. Each record gives: D gene, J gene, clone size, V gene, CDR3 protein, CDR3 DNA. A D gene is named only where the DNA matches it firmly. Rows give clone size only sometimes, using once, few, many, or a class for an expanded clone.

d_call: NA; j_call: TRBJ1-2; clone_size: few; v_call: TRBV18; cdr3_aa: CASSPVGALTF; cdr3_nt: TGTGCCAGCTCACCGGTGGGAGCGCTCACCTTC
d_call: NA; j_call: TRBJ2-7; clone_size: many; v_call: TRBV24-1; cdr3_aa: CATSDFSNYEQYF; cdr3_nt: TGTGCCACCAGTGATTTCTCCAACTACGAGCAGTACTTC
d_call: NA; j_call: TRBJ2-3; clone_size: many; v_call: TRBV6-5; cdr3_aa: CASTGPADTQYF; cdr3_nt: TGTGCCAGCACGGGGCCCGCAGATACGCAGTATTTT
d_call: NA; j_call: TRBJ2-4; clone_size: few; v_call: TRBV6-1; cdr3_aa: CAIETGRKNIQYF; cdr3_nt: TGTGCCATCGAGACAGGGAGGAAAAACATTCAGTACTTC
d_call: NA; j_call: TRBJ2-1; clone_size: few; v_call: TRBV20-1; cdr3_aa: CSASVPYSYNEQFF; cdr3_nt: TGCAGTGCTAGCGTCCCCTACTCCTACAATGAGCAGTTCTTC
d_call: TRBD2; j_call: TRBJ2-6; clone_size: NA; v_call: TRBV6-2/TRBV6-3; cdr3_aa: CASSYSNPGGGSGANVLTF; cdr3_nt: TGTGCCAGCAGTTACTCGAACCCGGGAGGGGGCTCTGGGGCCAACGTCCTGACTTTC
d_call: TRBD1; j_call: TRBJ2-7; clone_size: NA; v_call: TRBV29-1; cdr3_aa: CSVPGTVTDEQYF; cdr3_nt: TGCAGCGTCCCCGGGACAGTTACTGACGAGCAGTACTTC
d_call: NA; j_call: TRBJ2-2; clone_size: many; v_call: TRBV5-4; cdr3_aa: CASSPRPTGELFF; cdr3_nt: TGTGCCAGCAGCCCCCGGCCCACCGGGGAGCTGTTTTTT
d_call: NA; j_call: TRBJ1-1; clone_size: few; v_call: TRBV5-1; cdr3_aa: CASSPDTRTEAFF; cdr3_nt: TGCGCCAGCAGCCCGGACACACGCACTGAAGCTTTCTTT
d_call: NA; j_call: TRBJ2-4; clone_size: many; v_call: TRBV6-1; cdr3_aa: CASVQPGIVYIQYF; cdr3_nt: TGTGCCAGCGTCCAACCAGGGATTGTCTACATTCAGTACTTC
d_call: NA; j_call: TRBJ1-2; clone_size: few; v_call: TRBV5-4; cdr3_aa: CASSFEGGYGYTF; cdr3_nt: TGTGCCAGCAGCTTCGAAGGGGGGTATGGCTACACCTTC
d_call: NA; j_call: TRBJ2-2; clone_size: many; v_call: TRBV6-5; cdr3_aa: CASTRGTGELFF; cdr3_nt: TGTGCCAGCACGAGGGGGACCGGGGAGCTGTTTTTT
d_call: NA; j_call: TRBJ1-1; clone_size: NA; v_call: TRBV29-1; cdr3_aa: CSGRGNTDTEAFF; cdr3_nt: TGCAGCGGAAGAGGTAACACGGACACTGAAGCTTTCTTT
d_call: NA; j_call: TRBJ2-7; clone_size: many; v_call: TRBV20-1; cdr3_aa: CSARDSRDYEQYF; cdr3_nt: TGCAGTGCTAGAGATTCCCGAGACTACGAGCAGTACTTC
d_call: TRBD2; j_call: TRBJ2-2; clone_size: many; v_call: TRBV29-1; cdr3_aa: CSVELLAGATGELFF; cdr3_nt: TGCAGCGTTGAATTACTAGCGGGAGCCACAGGGGAGCTGTTTTTT
d_call: TRBD2; j_call: TRBJ2-1; clone_size: NA; v_call: TRBV28; cdr3_aa: CASRQSGSPSNEQFF; cdr3_nt: TGTGCCAGCAGGCAAAGCGGGAGTCCAAGCAATGAGCAGTTCTTC
d_call: NA; j_call: TRBJ2-3; clone_size: few; v_call: TRBV25-1; cdr3_aa: CASRGGDTQYF; cdr3_nt: TGTGCCAGCAGGGGGGGAGATACGCAGTATTTT
d_call: NA; j_call: TRBJ2-3; clone_size: NA; v_call: TRBV6-5; cdr3_aa: CASKRELRDTQYF; cdr3_nt: TGTGCCAGCAAGCGAGAACTAAGAGATACGCAGTATTTT
d_call: TRBD1; j_call: TRBJ1-1; clone_size: NA; v_call: TRBV2; cdr3_aa: CASSGDSRTEAFF; cdr3_nt: TGTGCCAGCAGTGGGGACAGTCGGACTGAAGCTTTCTTT
d_call: NA; j_call: TRBJ2-2; clone_size: many; v_call: TRBV7-2; cdr3_aa: CASRAGQLETGELFF; cdr3_nt: TGTGCCAGCAGAGCGGGACAGCTTGAAACCGGGGAGCTGTTTTTT
d_call: NA; j_call: TRBJ1-1; clone_size: NA; v_call: TRBV12-3/TRBV12-4; cdr3_aa: CASSAHGYTEAFF; cdr3_nt: TGTGCCAGCAGTGCCCATGGGTACACTGAAGCTTTCTTT
d_call: NA; j_call: TRBJ2-7; clone_size: many; v_call: TRBV27; cdr3_aa: CASSFGGQRREQYF; cdr3_nt: TGTGCCAGCAGTTTCGGGGGCCAGCGTCGGGAGCAGTACTTC
d_call: NA; j_call: TRBJ2-5; clone_size: few; v_call: TRBV27; cdr3_aa: CASSSRVGETQYF; cdr3_nt: TGTGCCAGCAGTTCCAGGGTCGGCGAGACCCAGTACTTC
d_call: NA; j_call: TRBJ2-3; clone_size: many; v_call: TRBV24-1; cdr3_aa: CATSDGLKGSTDTQYF; cdr3_nt: TGTGCCACCAGTGACGGTCTGAAGGGAAGCACAGATACGCAGTATTTT
d_call: TRBD2; j_call: TRBJ2-1; clone_size: many; v_call: TRBV7-3; cdr3_aa: CASSLTSGRAGEQFF; cdr3_nt: TGTGCCAGCAGCCTTACTAGCGGGAGGGCCGGTGAGCAGTTCTTC
d_call: TRBD1; j_call: TRBJ1-2; clone_size: many; v_call: TRBV20-1; cdr3_aa: CSAKTGGDYGYTF; cdr3_nt: TGCAGTGCTAAGACAGGGGGCGACTATGGCTACACCTTC
d_call: NA; j_call: TRBJ1-3; clone_size: NA; v_call: TRBV28; cdr3_aa: CASSPSMVGNTIYF; cdr3_nt: TGTGCCAGCAGTCCCAGCATGGTCGGAAACACCATATATTTT
d_call: NA; j_call: TRBJ1-1; clone_size: many; v_call: TRBV18; cdr3_aa: CASSPDTVEAFF; cdr3_nt: TGTGCCAGCTCACCGGACACGGTTGAAGCTTTCTTT
d_call: NA; j_call: TRBJ2-5; clone_size: few; v_call: TRBV29-1; cdr3_aa: CSVRSTSQYF; cdr3_nt: TGCAGCGTTCGGAGCACAAGCCAGTACTTC
d_call: TRBD1; j_call: TRBJ1-5; clone_size: many; v_call: TRBV30; cdr3_aa: CAWRRTGDNQPQHF; cdr3_nt: TGTGCCTGGAGGAGGACAGGGGACAATCAGCCCCAGCATTTT
d_call: TRBD2; j_call: TRBJ2-2; clone_size: NA; v_call: TRBV29-1; cdr3_aa: CSVAGSLAGGTGELFF; cdr3_nt: TGCAGCGTTGCGGGTTCCCTAGCGGGAGGTACCGGGGAGCTGTTTTTT
d_call: NA; j_call: TRBJ1-1; clone_size: many; v_call: TRBV30; cdr3_aa: CAWSAWDTEAFF; cdr3_nt: TGTGCCTGGAGTGCTTGGGACACTGAAGCTTTCTTT
d_call: TRBD2; j_call: TRBJ2-1; clone_size: few; v_call: TRBV11-2; cdr3_aa: CASSSGLVLNEQFF; cdr3_nt: TGTGCCAGCAGCTCTGGACTAGTTCTCAATGAGCAGTTCTTC
d_call: NA; j_call: TRBJ2-3; clone_size: many; v_call: TRBV12-3/TRBV12-4; cdr3_aa: CASSLVAGPSTDTQYF; cdr3_nt: TGTGCCAGCAGTTTAGTTGCGGGGCCTAGCACAGATACGCAGTATTTT
d_call: TRBD1; j_call: TRBJ1-5; clone_size: NA; v_call: TRBV20-1; cdr3_aa: CSAPDRGVSQPQHF; cdr3_nt: TGCAGTGCTCCCGACAGGGGAGTAAGTCAGCCCCAGCATTTT
d_call: NA; j_call: TRBJ2-2; clone_size: many; v_call: TRBV6-2/TRBV6-3; cdr3_aa: CASRRNSGGELFF; cdr3_nt: TGTGCCAGCCGCCGGAACTCGGGCGGGGAGCTGTTTTTT
d_call: TRBD1; j_call: TRBJ2-2; clone_size: NA; v_call: TRBV3-1; cdr3_aa: CASSQVSGQGLNTGELFF; cdr3_nt: TGTGCCAGCAGCCAAGTAAGCGGACAGGGACTCAACACCGGGGAGCTGTTTTTT
d_call: NA; j_call: TRBJ2-3; clone_size: few; v_call: TRBV7-2; cdr3_aa: CASSLGGELPGTQYF; cdr3_nt: TGTGCCAGCAGCTTGGGGGGTGAACTTCCCGGTACGCAGTATTTT
d_call: TRBD1; j_call: TRBJ1-5; clone_size: many; v_call: TRBV28; cdr3_aa: CASSSQGAGNQPQHF; cdr3_nt: TGTGCCAGCAGTTCACAGGGGGCCGGCAATCAGCCCCAGCATTTT
d_call: NA; j_call: TRBJ2-2; clone_size: many; v_call: TRBV28; cdr3_aa: CASGSRGFNTGELFF; cdr3_nt: TGTGCCAGTGGCAGTCGGGGGTTTAACACCGGGGAGCTGTTTTTT
d_call: TRBD2; j_call: TRBJ2-3; clone_size: NA; v_call: TRBV7-3; cdr3_aa: CASSSGLAGGTDTQYF; cdr3_nt: TGTGCCAGCAGCTCTGGACTAGCGGGAGGCACAGATACGCAGTATTTT
d_call: NA; j_call: TRBJ2-3; clone_size: many; v_call: TRBV12-3/TRBV12-4; cdr3_aa: CATLRRTDTQYF; cdr3_nt: TGTGCCACCCTCCGGCGGACAGATACGCAGTATTTT